These 3 T cell receptor beta chains were all obtained from the same sample, sequenced in a study of T cells in narcolepsy. Repertoires were generated with immunoSEQ multiplex PCR, while TCRdb's copy carries only in-frame clones and drops some. In the table there are 35,000 to 40,000 clones, around 85% of which are singletons. The sequencing sample was made of CD45RA- memory CD4+ T cells from PBMCs. Every receptor here comes from a human donor with narcolepsy.

This rearrangement joins TRBV5-6 to TRBJ2-7, with 11 bases aligning to TRBD1. The V segment lost 6 bases and the J segment 4 bases; nucleotides outside the gene matches: 12. CDR1 is SGHDT, CDR2 YYEEEE, per germline. The CDR3 loop spans 16 amino acids. The CDR3: CASTHFGQGAWYEQYF. The CDR3 nucleotides read TGTGCCAGCACCCACTTCGGACAGGGGGCTTGGTACGAGCAGTACTTC.

CDR3 DNA sequence: TGCGCCAGCAGCTTAACAGCGACTTTTGAAAGTAATAATTCACCCCTCCACTTT. Amino acid sequence: CASSLTATFESNNSPLHF. The rearrangement links TRBV5-1 to TRBJ1-6, with no clear D. The CDR3 loop spans 18 amino acids. V was shortened by 2 bases and J by 5 bases, with 20 bases between the two germline ends. Germline V lookup: CDR1 SGHRS, CDR2 YFSETQ.

This chain joins TRBV7-3 and TRBJ2-3; D unclear. The V gene's germline CDR1 is SGHTA and CDR2 FQGTGA. The CDR3 runs 13 residues. Trimming left V 5 bases short and J 2 bases short, with 8 bases between. The CDR3, as DNA: TGTGCCAGCAGCACAGACCACACAGATACGCAGTATTTT. The encoded protein is CASSTDHTDTQYF.